Following are 19 T cell receptor beta chains from one sample sequenced in a study of blood T cell repertoires in COVID-19. Repertoires were generated with immunoSEQ multiplex PCR, while TCRdb's copy carries only in-frame clones and drops some. The profile shows 200,000 to 250,000 clones, roughly 90% of them singletons. Material: peripheral blood. These receptors all come from a man aged 55-75 years with COVID-19, enrolled during active disease.

The chain joins TRBV7-3 to TRBJ2-5; 13 bases are shared with TRBD2. J gave up 5 bases and V 5 bases, and 5 bases lay outside the gene matches. This CDR3 is built from 15 residues. Per germline, CDR1 SGHTA and CDR2 FQGTGA. CDR3 nucleotides: TGTGCCAGCAGCCCCGGACTAGCGGGAGCTGAGACCCAGTACTTC. Amino acid sequence: CASSPGLAGAETQYF.

This clone was counted a single time. V gene TRBV19 combines with J gene TRBJ1-1, with TRBD1 matching over 7 bases. V lost 6 bases, J lost 3 bases, and 13 bases stayed unmatched. CDR1 and CDR2 from the germline V gene are LNHDA and SQIVND (reference sequence). This CDR3 is built from 16 residues. The CDR3 reads CASRVTGKPLYTEAFF. The CDR3 DNA follows: TGTGCCAGTAGGGTGACAGGGAAACCCCTCTACACTGAAGCTTTCTTT. Full variable domain (remainder filled in from reference TRBV19 and TRBJ1-1): DGGITQSPKYLFRKEGQNVTLSCEQNLNHDAMYWYRQDPGQGLRLIYYSQIVNDFQKGDIAEGYSVSREKKESFPLTVTSAQKNPTAFYLCASRVTGKPLYTEAFFGQGTRLTVV.

The V and J genes are TRBV3-1 (or the pseudogene TRBV3-2) and TRBJ1-2; D possibly corresponds to TRBD1 (6 bases). CDR1 and CDR2 (germline): LGHDT, YNNKEL (reference sequence). Trimming stripped 5 bases from V and 4 bases from J, with 20 bases between. The CDR3 spans 16 residues. For the CDR3, the DNA is TGTGCCAGCAGCTCTGGCGCGGGGGGCTGGGTCTATGGCTACACCTTC. Residues: CASSSGAGGWVYGYTF.

The gene calls are TRBV5-1 and TRBJ2-6; possibly TRBD1 for D (6 bases). The CDR3 totals 17 residues. Germline V CDR1 and CDR2: SGHRS, YFSETQ. V was clipped by 0 bases and J by 0 bases, with 10 bases between them. The CDR3 nucleotides read TGCGCCAGCAGCTTGGAAGTCAGGGGCTCTGGGGCCAACGTCCTGACTTTC. Amino acids: CASSLEVRGSGANVLTF.

The chain has TRBV5-6 and TRBJ2-7; possibly TRBD2 for D (5 bases). Germline V lookup: CDR1 SGHDT, CDR2 YYEEEE. V was cut by 1 base and J by 0 bases, with 11 bases left in between. CDR3 length: 15 amino acids. Here the CDR3 reads CASSLSPGSSYEQYF. The CDR3 nucleotides are TGTGCCAGCAGCTTGTCACCGGGGAGCTCCTACGAGCAGTACTTC.

The rearrangement links TRBV28 to TRBJ2-1, with TRBD1 matching 8 bases. The V gene's germline CDR1 is MDHEN and CDR2 SYDVKM. CDR3 length: 16 residues. The trim removed 6 bases at V and 7 bases at J, leaving 14 bases unmatched. For the CDR3, the DNA is TGTGCCAGCAGCACGACAGGGGCCTACTTGGGGAATGAGCAGTTCTTC. Translating gives CASSTTGAYLGNEQFF.

This rearrangement joins TRBV9 to TRBJ1-2; the D gene is possibly TRBD1 (5 bases). The V gene's germline CDR1 is SGDLS and CDR2 YYNGEE. The CDR3 contains 12 residues. Trimming cost V 2 bases and J 9 bases, with 11 bases left between them. CDR3 protein: CASSVLGGSYTF. In DNA, the CDR3 is TGTGCCAGCAGCGTTTTGGGGGGAAGCTACACCTTC. Using reference TRBV9 and TRBJ1-2 for the parts outside the CDR3, the full variable domain is DSGVTQTPKHLITATGQRVTLRCSPRSGDLSVYWYQQSLDQGLQFLIQYYNGEERAKGNILERFSAQQFPDLHSELNLSSLELGDSALYFCASSVLGGSYTFGSGTRLTVV.

The chain combines TRBV28 with TRBJ2-6; 7 bases match TRBD2. The CDR3 totals 16 residues. From germline, CDR1 is MDHEN and CDR2 SYDVKM. Losses at the gene ends were 7 bases for V and 0 bases for J; bases not matched to a gene: 6. The CDR3 is CASITSVGSGANVLTF. CDR3 coding DNA: TGTGCCAGCATAACTAGCGTCGGCTCTGGGGCCAACGTCCTGACTTTC. Combining the CDR3 with reference TRBV28 and TRBJ2-6 gives the whole variable domain DVKVTQSSRYLVKRTGEKVFLECVQDMDHENMFWYRQDPGLGLRLIYFSYDVKMKEKGDIPEGYSVSREKKERFSLILESASTNQTSMYLCASITSVGSGANVLTFGAGSRLTVL.

This chain joins TRBV19 and TRBJ1-2, with TRBD1 matching 9 bases. The CDR3 has 13 residues. Germline loops: CDR1 LNHDA, CDR2 SQIVND (reference sequence). The junction had 5 bases not matched to a gene; V was cut back by 5 bases and J by 7 bases. For the CDR3, the DNA is TGTGCCAGTAGTTCGGACAGGGGAGGTGGCTACACCTTC. Protein product: CASSSDRGGGYTF.

In this sample, this clone turned up a few times. This chain joins TRBV27 and TRBJ1-5; D is perhaps TRBD1 (5 bases). The CDR3 runs to 12 residues. Trimming cost V 8 bases and J 6 bases, with 11 bases left between them. In germline, CDR1 is MNHEY, CDR2 SMNVEV (reference sequence). The CDR3 DNA sequence: TGTGCCAGCTCTATAAGGGGTCAGCCCCAGCATTTT. It is translated as CASSIRGQPQHF.

This sequence joins TRBV6-5 and TRBJ1-5; no clear D. V gave up 8 bases and J gave up 0 bases, with 14 bases separating them. This CDR3 has 15 residues. The germline V gene has CDR1 MNHEY and CDR2 SVGAGI. The CDR3 here is CASLQAGNSNQPQHF. CDR3 bases: TGTGCCAGCCTCCAGGCGGGAAATAGCAATCAGCCCCAGCATTTT.

The gene calls are TRBV18 and TRBJ2-7, with 12 bases fitting TRBD1. The CDR3 extends over 15 amino acids. Germline trimming cut 3 bases from V and 4 bases from J; bases unmatched to any gene: 4. The V gene's germline CDR1 is KGHSH and CDR2 LQKENI. The CDR3: CASSPGTGGKYEQYF. As DNA, the CDR3 is TGTGCCAGCTCACCCGGGACAGGGGGCAAATACGAGCAGTACTTC.

V usage is TRBV7-2 and J usage is TRBJ2-7, with TRBD1 matching 9 bases. The trim removed 1 base at V and 7 bases at J, leaving 14 bases unmatched. Germline V CDR1 and CDR2: SGHTA, FQGNSA. The CDR3 is 17 amino acids. The CDR3 is CASSLVVWTGELSEQYF. DNA for the CDR3: TGTGCCAGCAGCTTAGTTGTATGGACAGGGGAATTGAGTGAGCAGTACTTC.

The V and J genes are TRBV5-1 and TRBJ1-5; D gene uncertain. The length of the CDR3 is 13 residues. Looked up from germline, CDR1 is SGHRS and CDR2 is YFSETQ. Trimming removed 0 bases at V and 5 bases at J, with 6 bases between. CDR3 amino acids: CASSLGLDQPQHF. CDR3 nucleotide sequence: TGCGCCAGCAGCTTGGGTCTAGATCAGCCCCAGCATTTT.

This clone was seen only a few times. The gene calls are TRBV21-1 and TRBJ1-5; the table calls TRBD1, which could not be checked here. TRBV21-1 is a pseudogene. The CDR3 extends over 15 amino acids. In nucleotides, the CDR3 is TGTGCCAGCAGCAAAGCTGGGACAGGTGATCAGCCCCAGCATTTT. Protein: CASSKAGTGDQPQHF.

This clone was counted once. V is TRBV9 and J is TRBJ1-6; D gene unclear. Between the trimmed V and J ends, which lost 4 bases and 9 bases, there was a span of 14 bases. CDR1 is SGDLS and CDR2 is YYNGEE in the germline V gene. The CDR3 is 14 amino acids. CDR3 amino acids: CASSPQLSGSPLHF. The CDR3 nucleotides read TGTGCCAGCAGCCCCCAGCTTTCGGGTTCACCCCTCCACTTT.

The chain employs TRBV19 and TRBJ1-4, with TRBD1 matching over 11 bases. After removal of 6 bases from V and 6 bases from J, the junction contained 3 bases not matched to a gene. The CDR3 spans 14 residues. Germline CDR1 and CDR2: LNHDA and SQIVND (reference sequence). The CDR3 region is CASRDRGQDEKLFF. Written as DNA, the CDR3 is TGTGCCAGTAGGGACAGGGGGCAGGATGAAAAACTGTTTTTT.

In nucleotides, the CDR3 is TGTGCCAGCAGCTTAGTTAGCGGGAGGTACACCGGGGAGCTGTTTTTT. Translated: CASSLVSGRYTGELFF. The chain combines TRBV7-2 with TRBJ2-2, with 10 bases that match TRBD2. The CDR3 loop spans 16 amino acids. Losses at the gene ends were 1 base for V and 3 bases for J; bases not matched to a gene: 2. The germline gives CDR1 SGHTA, CDR2 FQGNSA.

The chain uses TRBV28 and TRBJ2-1; 7 nucleotides match TRBD1. The CDR3 is made up of 15 amino acids. Germline CDR1 is MDHEN and CDR2 is SYDVKM. The J segment lost 4 bases and the V segment lost 5 bases, leaving 8 bases of the junction unmatched. CDR3 in amino acids: CASSPGGQLYNEQFF. CDR3 coding DNA: TGTGCCAGCAGTCCTGGGGGACAGCTGTACAATGAGCAGTTCTTC.